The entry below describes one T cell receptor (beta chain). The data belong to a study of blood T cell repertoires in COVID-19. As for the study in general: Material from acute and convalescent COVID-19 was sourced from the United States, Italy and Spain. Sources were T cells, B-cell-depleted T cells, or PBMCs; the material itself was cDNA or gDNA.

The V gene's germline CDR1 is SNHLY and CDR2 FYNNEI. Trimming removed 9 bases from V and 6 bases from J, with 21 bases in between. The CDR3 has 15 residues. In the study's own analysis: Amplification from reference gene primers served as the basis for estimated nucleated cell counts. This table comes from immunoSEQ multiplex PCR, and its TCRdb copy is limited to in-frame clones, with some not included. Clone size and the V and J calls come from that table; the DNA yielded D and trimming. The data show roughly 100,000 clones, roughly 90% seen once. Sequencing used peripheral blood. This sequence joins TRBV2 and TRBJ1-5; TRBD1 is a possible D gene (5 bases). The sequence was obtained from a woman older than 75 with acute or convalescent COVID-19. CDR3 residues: CASNRGTFEGQPQHF. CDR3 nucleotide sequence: TGTGCCAGTAACCGCGGGACTTTCGAGGGTCAGCCCCAGCATTTT.